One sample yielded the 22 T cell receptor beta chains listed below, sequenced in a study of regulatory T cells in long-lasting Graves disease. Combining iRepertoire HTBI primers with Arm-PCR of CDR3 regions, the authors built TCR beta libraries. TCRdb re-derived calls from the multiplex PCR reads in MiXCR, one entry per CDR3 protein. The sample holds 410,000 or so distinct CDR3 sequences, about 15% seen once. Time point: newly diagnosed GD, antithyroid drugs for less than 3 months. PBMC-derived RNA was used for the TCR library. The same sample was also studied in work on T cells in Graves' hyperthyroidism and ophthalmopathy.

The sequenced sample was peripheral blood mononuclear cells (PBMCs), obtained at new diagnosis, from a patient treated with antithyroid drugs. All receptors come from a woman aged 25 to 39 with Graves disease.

In DNA, the CDR3 is TGTGCCATCCCGGGACGATCTCCCGGGGAGCTGTTTTTT. Its protein product is CAIPGRSPGELFF. The chain uses TRBV25-1 and TRBJ2-2; TRBD1 or TRBD2 may be the D gene (5 bases each). Germline CDR1 and CDR2: MGHDK and SYGVNS. Trimming removed 10 bases at V and 6 bases at J, with 15 bases between. The CDR3 sequence is 13 residues long.

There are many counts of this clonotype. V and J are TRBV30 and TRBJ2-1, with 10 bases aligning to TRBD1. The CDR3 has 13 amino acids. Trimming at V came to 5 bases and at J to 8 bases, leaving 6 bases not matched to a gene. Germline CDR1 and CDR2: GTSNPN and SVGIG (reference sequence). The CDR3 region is CAWGTGVVDEQFF. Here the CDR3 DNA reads TGTGCCTGGGGGACAGGGGTAGTGGATGAGCAGTTCTTC.

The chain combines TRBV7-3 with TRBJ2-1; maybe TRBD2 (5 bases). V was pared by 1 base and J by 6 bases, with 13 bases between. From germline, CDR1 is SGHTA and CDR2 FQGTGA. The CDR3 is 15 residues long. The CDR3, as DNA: TGTGCCAGCAGCTTAAAGAGGGAGTTGGTCAATGAGCAGTTCTTC. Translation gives CASSLKRELVNEQFF.

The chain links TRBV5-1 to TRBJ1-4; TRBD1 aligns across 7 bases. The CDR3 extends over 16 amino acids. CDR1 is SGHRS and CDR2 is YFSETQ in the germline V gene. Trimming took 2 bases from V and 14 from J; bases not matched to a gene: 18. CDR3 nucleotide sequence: TGCGCCAGCAGCTTATCCGATGGGGCAGGGGGGAGAGAGCTGTTTTTT. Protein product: CASSLSDGAGGRELFF.

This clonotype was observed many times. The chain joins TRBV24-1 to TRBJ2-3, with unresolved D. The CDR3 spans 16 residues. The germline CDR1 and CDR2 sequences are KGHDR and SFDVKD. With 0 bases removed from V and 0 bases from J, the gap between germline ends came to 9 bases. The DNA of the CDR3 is TGTGCCACCAGTGATTTGCGATCACCTAGCACAGATACGCAGTATTTT. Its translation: CATSDLRSPSTDTQYF.

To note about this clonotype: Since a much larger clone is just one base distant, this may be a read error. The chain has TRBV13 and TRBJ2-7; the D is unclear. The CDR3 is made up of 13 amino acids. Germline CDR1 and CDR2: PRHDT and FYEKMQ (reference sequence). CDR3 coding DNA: TGTGCCAGCAGCTTATACGGGTCCTACAAGCAGTACTTC. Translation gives CASSLYGSYKQYF.

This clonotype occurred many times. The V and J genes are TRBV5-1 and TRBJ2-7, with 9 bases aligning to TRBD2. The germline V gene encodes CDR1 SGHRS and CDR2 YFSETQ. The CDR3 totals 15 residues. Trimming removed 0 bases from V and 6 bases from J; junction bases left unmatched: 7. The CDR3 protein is CASSLGASGNPEQYF. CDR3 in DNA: TGCGCCAGCAGCTTGGGGGCTAGCGGGAATCCCGAGCAGTACTTC.

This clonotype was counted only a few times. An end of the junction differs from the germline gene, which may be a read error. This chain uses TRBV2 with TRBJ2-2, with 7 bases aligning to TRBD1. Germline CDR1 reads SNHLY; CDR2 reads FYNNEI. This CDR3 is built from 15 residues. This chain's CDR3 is CASTQGRYNTGELLF. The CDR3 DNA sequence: TGTGCCAGCACACAGGGGAGATACAACACCGGGGAGCTGCTTTTT.

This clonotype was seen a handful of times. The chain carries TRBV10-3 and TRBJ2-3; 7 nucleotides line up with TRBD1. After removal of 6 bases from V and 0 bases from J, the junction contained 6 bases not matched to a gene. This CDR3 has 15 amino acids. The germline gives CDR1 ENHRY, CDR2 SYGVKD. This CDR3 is CAISAGTASTDTQYF. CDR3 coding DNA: TGTGCCATCAGCGCCGGGACAGCGAGCACAGATACGCAGTATTTT.

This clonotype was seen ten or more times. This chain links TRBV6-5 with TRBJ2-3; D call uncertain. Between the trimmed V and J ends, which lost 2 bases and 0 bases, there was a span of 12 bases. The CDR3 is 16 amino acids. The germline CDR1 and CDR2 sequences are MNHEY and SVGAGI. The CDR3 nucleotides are TGTGCCAGCAGTTACCGCGACCCCTACAGCACAGATACGCAGTATTTT. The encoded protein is CASSYRDPYSTDTQYF.

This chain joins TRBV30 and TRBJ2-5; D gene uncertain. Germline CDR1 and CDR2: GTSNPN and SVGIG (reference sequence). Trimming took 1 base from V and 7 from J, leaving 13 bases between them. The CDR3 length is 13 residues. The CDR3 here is CAWSDGSARTQYF. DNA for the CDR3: TGTGCCTGGAGTGACGGGTCAGCGAGGACCCAGTACTTC.

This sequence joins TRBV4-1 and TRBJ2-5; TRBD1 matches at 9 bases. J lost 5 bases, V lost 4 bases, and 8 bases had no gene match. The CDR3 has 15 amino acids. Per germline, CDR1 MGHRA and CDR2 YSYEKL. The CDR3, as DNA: TGCGCCAGCAGCCTCTCGGGACAGGGCGGGGAGACCCAGTACTTC. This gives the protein CASSLSGQGGETQYF.

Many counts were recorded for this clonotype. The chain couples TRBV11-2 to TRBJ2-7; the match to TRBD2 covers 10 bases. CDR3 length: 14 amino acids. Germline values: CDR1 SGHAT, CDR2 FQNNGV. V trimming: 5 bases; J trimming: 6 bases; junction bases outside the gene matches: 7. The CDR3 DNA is TGTGCCAGCAGCCATCTAGCGGGAGTAAGCGAGCAGTACTTC. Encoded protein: CASSHLAGVSEQYF.

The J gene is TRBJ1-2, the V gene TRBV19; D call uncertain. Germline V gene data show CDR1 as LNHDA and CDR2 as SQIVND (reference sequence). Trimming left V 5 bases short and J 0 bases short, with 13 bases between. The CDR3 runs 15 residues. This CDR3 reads CASSPTWASNYGYTF. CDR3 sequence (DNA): TGTGCCAGTAGTCCCACCTGGGCTTCTAACTATGGCTACACCTTC.

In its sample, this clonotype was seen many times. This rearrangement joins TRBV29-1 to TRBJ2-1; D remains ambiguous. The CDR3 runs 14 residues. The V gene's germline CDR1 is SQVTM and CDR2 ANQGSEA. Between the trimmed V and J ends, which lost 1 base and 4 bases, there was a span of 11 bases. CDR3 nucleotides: TGCAGCGTTGAAGTAGCCGGGTTTTACAATGAGCAGTTCTTC. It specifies CSVEVAGFYNEQFF.

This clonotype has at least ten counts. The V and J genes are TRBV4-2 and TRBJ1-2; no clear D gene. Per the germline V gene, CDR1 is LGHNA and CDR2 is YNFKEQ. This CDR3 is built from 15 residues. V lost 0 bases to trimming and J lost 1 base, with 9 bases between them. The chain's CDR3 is CASSQELSFNYGYTF. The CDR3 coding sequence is TGTGCCAGCAGCCAAGAACTCAGTTTTAACTATGGCTACACCTTC.

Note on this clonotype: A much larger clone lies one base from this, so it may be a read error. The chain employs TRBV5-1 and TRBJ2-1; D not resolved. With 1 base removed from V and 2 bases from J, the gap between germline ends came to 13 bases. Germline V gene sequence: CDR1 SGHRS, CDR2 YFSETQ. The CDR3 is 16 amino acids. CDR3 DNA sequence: TGCGCCAGCAGCTTGACGACCTCCCTAGCCTACAATGAGCAGTTCTTC. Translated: CASSLTTSLAYNEQFF.

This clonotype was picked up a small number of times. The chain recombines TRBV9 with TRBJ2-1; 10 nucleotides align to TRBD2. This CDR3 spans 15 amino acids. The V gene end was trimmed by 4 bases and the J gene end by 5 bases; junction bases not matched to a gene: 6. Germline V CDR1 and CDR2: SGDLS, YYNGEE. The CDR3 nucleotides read TGTGCCAGCAGCCAGCGGGAGGGCCGTCACAATGAGCAGTTCTTC. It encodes CASSQREGRHNEQFF.

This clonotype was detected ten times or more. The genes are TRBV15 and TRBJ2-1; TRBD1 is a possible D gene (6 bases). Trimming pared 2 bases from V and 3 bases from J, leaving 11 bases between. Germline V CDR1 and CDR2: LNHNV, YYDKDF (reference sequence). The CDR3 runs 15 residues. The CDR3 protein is CATSRQGSVYNEQFF. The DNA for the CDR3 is TGTGCCACCAGCAGACAGGGGTCAGTCTACAATGAGCAGTTCTTC.

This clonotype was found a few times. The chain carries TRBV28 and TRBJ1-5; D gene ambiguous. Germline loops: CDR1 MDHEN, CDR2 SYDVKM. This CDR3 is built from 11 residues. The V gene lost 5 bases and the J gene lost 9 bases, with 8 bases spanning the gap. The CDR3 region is CASSPWGPQHF. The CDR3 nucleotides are TGTGCCAGCAGTCCCTGGGGGCCCCAGCATTTT.

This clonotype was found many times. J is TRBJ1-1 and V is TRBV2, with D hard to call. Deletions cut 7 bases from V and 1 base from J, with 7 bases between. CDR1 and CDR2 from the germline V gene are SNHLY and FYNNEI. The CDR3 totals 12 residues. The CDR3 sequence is CASNGRNTEAFF. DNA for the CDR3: TGTGCCAGCAACGGGAGGAACACTGAAGCTTTCTTT.

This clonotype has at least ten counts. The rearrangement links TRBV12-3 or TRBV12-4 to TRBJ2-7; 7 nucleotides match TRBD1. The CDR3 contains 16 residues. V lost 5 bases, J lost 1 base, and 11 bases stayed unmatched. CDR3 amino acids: CASSNGQESLSYEQYF. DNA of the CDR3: TGTGCCAGCAGTAACGGACAGGAATCTTTATCCTACGAGCAGTACTTC.